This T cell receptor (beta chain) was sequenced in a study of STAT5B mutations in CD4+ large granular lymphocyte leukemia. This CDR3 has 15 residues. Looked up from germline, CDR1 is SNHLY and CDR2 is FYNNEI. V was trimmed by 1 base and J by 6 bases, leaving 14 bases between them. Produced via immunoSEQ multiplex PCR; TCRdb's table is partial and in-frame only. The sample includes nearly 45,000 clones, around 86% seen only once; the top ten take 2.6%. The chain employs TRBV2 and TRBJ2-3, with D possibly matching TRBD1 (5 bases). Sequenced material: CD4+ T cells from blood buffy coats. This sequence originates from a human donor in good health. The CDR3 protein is CASSEVGGAGDTQYF. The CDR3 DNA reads TGTGCCAGCAGTGAAGTGGGTGGGGCCGGGGATACGCAGTATTTT.